What follows are 9 T cell receptor beta chains derived from one specimen sequenced in a study of cytomegalovirus exposure and HLA in healthy donors. The PCR contained 60 Vbeta and 13 Jbeta primers. Clones were read by immunoSEQ multiplex PCR, and TCRdb kept only the in-frame ones, dropping some. The profile shows 150,000 to 200,000 clones, around 74% of them singletons. The sequenced sample consisted of PBMCs. Receptors were obtained from a female donor in good health and CMV-seronegative.

This clone was observed a handful of times. The V gene is TRBV10-2, the J gene TRBJ2-7; TRBD1 matches at 7 bases. V shed 7 bases, J shed 0 bases, and the junction held 9 bases outside the gene matches. The length of the CDR3 is 15 residues. Germline CDR1 reads WSHSY; CDR2 reads SAAADI. This chain's CDR3 is CASTLQGLSSYEQYF. CDR3 nucleotide sequence: TGCGCCAGCACCCTACAGGGGCTTAGCTCCTACGAGCAGTACTTC.

The chain has TRBV6-6 and TRBJ2-7; weak D call: TRBD1 (5 bases). The CDR3 length is 13 residues. V was clipped by 2 bases and J by 2 bases, with 7 bases between them. Germline CDR1 and CDR2: MNHNY and SVGAGI (reference sequence). This CDR3 reads CASSYDRTYEQYF. The CDR3 region has the DNA TGTGCCAGCAGTTACGACAGAACCTACGAGCAGTACTTC.

This clone is a singleton in its sample. V is TRBV4-1 and J is TRBJ1-2; tentatively, D is TRBD1 (6 bases). This CDR3 region has 17 residues. Germline CDR1 is MGHRA and CDR2 is YSYEKL. The V end was cut by 0 bases, the J end by 4 bases, with 18 bases between. CDR3: CASSQDSRDIWVYGYTF. CDR3 bases: TGCGCCAGCAGCCAAGATTCCCGGGACATTTGGGTCTATGGCTACACCTTC.

This clone was counted only a few times. The chain carries TRBV19 and TRBJ2-6; D gene unclear. V was pared by 5 bases and J by 2 bases, with 10 bases between. The CDR3 spans 15 residues. Germline CDR1 is LNHDA and CDR2 is SQIVND (reference sequence). The CDR3 DNA follows: TGTGCCAGTAGTGTAACAGTGACTGGGGCCAACGTCCTGACTTTC. Translation: CASSVTVTGANVLTF.

The V gene is TRBV5-5, the J gene TRBJ1-1; D is perhaps TRBD1 (5 bases). V lost 6 bases, J lost 4 bases, and 19 bases lay in between. The CDR3 is 15 residues long. The germline V gene has CDR1 SGHKS and CDR2 YYEKEE (reference sequence). The CDR3 DNA is TGTGCCAGCACTTCAGGCAGGGAGGTAGGCACTGAAGCTTTCTTT. As protein: CASTSGREVGTEAFF.

This clone was found a few times. J is TRBJ1-2 and V is TRBV2; D possibly corresponds to TRBD1 (5 bases). V lost 2 bases and J lost 4, with 11 bases in between. The CDR3 runs 14 residues. Germline-derived CDR1 and CDR2 are SNHLY and FYNNEI. The CDR3 DNA sequence: TGTGCCAGCAGTGAACAGGGTGGGATCTATGGCTACACCTTC. It encodes CASSEQGGIYGYTF.

The rearrangement uses TRBV18 and TRBJ1-4; 9 nucleotides agree with TRBD1. Germline trimming cut 6 bases from V and 3 bases from J; bases unmatched to any gene: 5. This CDR3 contains 15 residues. Per germline, CDR1 KGHSH and CDR2 LQKENI. As DNA, the CDR3 is TGTGCCAGCTCGGTCCGGACAGGGGCTAATGAAAAACTGTTTTTT. Amino acid sequence: CASSVRTGANEKLFF.

The chain couples TRBV6-5 to TRBJ2-2; 11 nucleotides match TRBD2. Germline CDR1 MNHEY, CDR2 SVGAGI. Trimming at V came to 8 bases and at J to 6 bases, leaving 8 bases not matched to a gene. This CDR3 contains 15 residues. The CDR3 DNA is TGTGCCAGCCCGCTACTAGCGGGAGTTCCCGGGGAGCTGTTTTTT. This gives the protein CASPLLAGVPGELFF.

The chain links TRBV2 to TRBJ2-6; TRBD2 matches at 15 bases. The CDR3 contains 19 residues. Germline trimming cut 8 bases from V and 0 bases from J; bases unmatched to any gene: 8. Germline V gives CDR1 SNHLY, CDR2 FYNNEI. CDR3 sequence (DNA): TGTGCCAGCCGCGCGGGACTAGCGGGAGGTACCTCTGGGGCCAACGTCCTGACTTTC. Protein product: CASRAGLAGGTSGANVLTF.